A selection of T cell receptor beta chains follows, all from one sample in a study of shared clonotypes between healthy human individuals. TCRdb's copy holds only in-frame clones and misses some; the assay was immunoSEQ multiplex PCR. The sample consists of 2 million to 2.5 million clones, approximately 94% of them appearing once. Specimen: naive CD8+ T cells sorted from blood. These receptors were collected from a man younger than 30 in good health. Each CDR3 is given with its conserved first and last residue. Each record gives: J gene, V gene, D gene, clone size, CDR3 protein, CDR3 DNA. D genes are given only for firm matches. A clone size is listed for some rows: how often the clone was seen (once, few, many), or a class if it is expanded.

TRBJ2-7 | TRBV4-1 | TRBD1 | - | CASSQEPGQGWYEQYF | TGCGCCAGCAGCCAAGAACCGGGACAGGGGTGGTACGAGCAGTACTTC
TRBJ1-4 | TRBV6-1 | TRBD1 | - | CASSEMTGGFAEKLFF | TGTGCCAGCAGTGAGATGACAGGGGGGTTCGCTGAAAAACTGTTTTTT
TRBJ1-2 | TRBV6-1 | - | once | CASSPAGYYGYTF | TGTGCCAGCAGTCCGGCGGGTTACTATGGCTACACCTTC
TRBJ2-7 | TRBV14 | - | - | CASSLTTSLEQYF | TGTGCCAGCAGCTTAACGACTAGTCTGGAGCAGTACTTC
TRBJ1-5 | TRBV4-3 | - | - | CASSRLYGNQPQHF | TGCGCCAGCAGCCGCCTTTATGGCAATCAGCCCCAGCATTTT
TRBJ2-2 | TRBV10-3 | - | - | CAISERKRPFGDTGELFF | TGTGCCATCAGCGAAAGGAAGCGCCCCTTTGGCGACACCGGGGAGCTGTTTTTT
TRBJ2-4 | TRBV6-4 | - | - | CASKEPQGLKNIQYF | TGTGCCAGCAAGGAACCACAGGGTTTGAAAAACATTCAGTACTTC
TRBJ2-7 | TRBV6-1 | - | once | CASSEVPRGSYEQYF | TGTGCCAGCAGTGAAGTTCCCAGGGGAAGCTACGAGCAGTACTTC
TRBJ2-5 | TRBV10-3 | TRBD2 | - | CAISEPGGETQYF | TGTGCCATCAGTGAACCGGGGGGTGAGACCCAGTACTTC
TRBJ1-6 | TRBV13 | - | - | CASRPQGSSYNSPLHF | TGTGCCAGCAGACCGCAGGGGAGCTCCTATAATTCACCCCTCCACTTT
TRBJ2-3 | TRBV28 | - | - | CASSFSGRTDTQYF | TGTGCCAGCAGTTTCTCTGGCCGCACAGATACGCAGTATTTT
TRBJ2-2 | TRBV7-8 | - | - | CASSLWVTNTGELFF | TGTGCCAGCAGCTTGTGGGTTACGAACACCGGGGAGCTGTTTTTT
TRBJ1-5 | TRBV15 | - | - | CATSREARDSNQPQHF | TGTGCCACCAGCAGAGAGGCCCGGGACAGCAATCAGCCCCAGCATTTT
TRBJ2-7 | TRBV5-5 | TRBD1 | - | CASSPRQGFYEQYF | TGTGCCAGCAGCCCCAGACAGGGGTTCTACGAGCAGTACTTC
TRBJ2-7 | TRBV9 | - | once | CASSVGGTHYEQYF | TGTGCCAGCAGCGTAGGGGGAACCCATTACGAGCAGTACTTC
TRBJ2-3 | TRBV30 | - | few | CAWSVGRASTDTQYF | TGTGCCTGGAGTGTAGGGCGGGCTAGCACAGATACGCAGTATTTT
TRBJ2-3 | TRBV9 | - | - | CASSVSMVGAETTDTQYF | TGTGCCAGCAGCGTATCCATGGTTGGAGCGGAGACCACAGATACGCAGTATTTT
TRBJ2-7 | TRBV30 | - | - | CAWSVFTTYEQYF | TGTGCCTGGAGTGTGTTCACTACCTACGAGCAGTACTTC
TRBJ2-7 | TRBV19 | - | - | CASSVTAGSYEQYF | TGTGCCAGTAGTGTCACCGCAGGGTCCTACGAGCAGTACTTC
TRBJ1-1 | TRBV10-3 | - | - | CAISPGHLNTEAFF | TGTGCCATCAGCCCCGGACATTTGAACACTGAAGCTTTCTTT
TRBJ2-7 | TRBV6-5 | - | - | CASSYSVTSSSYEQYF | TGTGCCAGCAGTTACTCGGTCACATCGAGCTCCTACGAGCAGTACTTC
TRBJ2-3 | TRBV7-8 | TRBD2 | - | CASSSTSGRVADTQYF | TGTGCCAGCAGCTCGACTAGCGGGAGGGTGGCAGATACGCAGTATTTT
TRBJ1-6 | TRBV19 | - | - | CASTRGDSPLHF | TGTGCCAGTACGCGAGGGGATTCACCCCTCCACTTT
TRBJ1-6 | TRBV30 | - | - | CAWSLYNSPLHF | TGTGCCTGGAGCCTCTATAATTCACCCCTCCACTTT
TRBJ2-5 | TRBV19 | TRBD2 | - | CASGLDTEETQYF | TGTGCCAGTGGACTAGATACGGAAGAGACCCAGTACTTC
TRBJ2-1 | TRBV5-1 | - | - | CASSLFGPYNEQFF | TGCGCCAGCAGCCTCTTTGGTCCCTACAATGAGCAGTTCTTC
TRBJ2-7 | TRBV29-1 | - | - | CSVDWGYEQYF | TGCAGCGTTGATTGGGGGTACGAGCAGTACTTC
TRBJ2-2 | TRBV4-3 | - | - | CASSQETNTGELFF | TGCGCCAGCAGCCAGGAAACGAACACCGGGGAGCTGTTTTTT
TRBJ2-7 | TRBV11-3 | - | - | CASSLGGDGGPSYEQYF | TGTGCCAGCAGCTTAGGTGGGGACGGGGGACCTTCCTACGAGCAGTACTTC
TRBJ2-7 | TRBV5-1 | - | - | CASSFEGGINEQYF | TGCGCCAGCAGCTTCGAAGGTGGGATCAACGAGCAGTACTTC
TRBJ2-3 | TRBV2 | - | - | CATRFPTDTQYF | TGTGCCACCCGGTTTCCCACAGATACGCAGTATTTT
TRBJ2-7 | TRBV9 | - | - | CASSSGDLVGVQYF | TGTGCCAGCAGCTCCGGGGATCTGGTAGGTGTGCAGTACTTC
TRBJ2-7 | TRBV29-1 | TRBD2 | once | CSVELAGSSYEQYF | TGCAGCGTTGAACTAGCGGGGAGCTCCTACGAGCAGTACTTC
TRBJ2-5 | TRBV2 | - | few | CASSGATEETQYF | TGTGCCAGCAGTGGGGCTACAGAAGAGACCCAGTACTTC
TRBJ2-5 | TRBV5-1 | TRBD1 | - | CASSPFQTGERETQYF | TGCGCCAGCAGCCCCTTTCAGACAGGGGAGAGGGAGACCCAGTACTTC
TRBJ2-2 | TRBV7-9 | TRBD2 | - | CASSLELAELTGELFF | TGTGCCAGCAGCTTAGAACTAGCGGAGCTCACCGGGGAGCTGTTTTTT
TRBJ1-5 | TRBV30 | - | - | CAWRGEGRTAQHF | TGTGCCTGGCGAGGGGAGGGTCGCACAGCCCAGCATTTT
TRBJ2-1 | TRBV9 | TRBD1 | - | CASSATDRGNEQFF | TGTGCCAGCAGCGCTACCGACAGGGGCAATGAGCAGTTCTTC
TRBJ1-5 | TRBV5-1 | - | once | CASSFEGGNQPQHF | TGCGCCAGCAGCTTTGAGGGAGGCAATCAGCCCCAGCATTTT
TRBJ1-1 | TRBV6-5 | TRBD1 | - | CASSYSQGENTEAFF | TGTGCCAGCAGTTACTCTCAGGGGGAGAACACTGAAGCTTTCTTT
TRBJ2-7 | TRBV2 | - | - | CASSEGAGSALYEQYF | TGTGCCAGCAGTGAAGGGGCGGGATCGGCCCTCTACGAGCAGTACTTC
TRBJ1-3 | TRBV19 | - | - | CASSPSSGNTIYF | TGTGCCAGTAGTCCGAGCTCTGGAAACACCATATATTTT
TRBJ2-7 | TRBV15 | TRBD1 | once | CATSRDRGQGYEQYF | TGTGCCACCAGCAGAGATCGAGGACAGGGGTACGAGCAGTACTTC
TRBJ2-7 | TRBV11-2 | TRBD1 | - | CASSPPGQAQYYEQYF | TGTGCCAGCAGCCCCCCCGGACAGGCCCAATACTACGAGCAGTACTTC
TRBJ2-1 | TRBV4-1 | - | - | CASSQDESSQGGSNEQFF | TGCGCCAGCAGCCAAGATGAATCGTCACAGGGAGGCTCCAATGAGCAGTTCTTC
TRBJ2-3 | TRBV9 | TRBD2 | - | CASSPIAGTSTDTQYF | TGTGCCAGCAGCCCGATAGCGGGGACGAGCACAGATACGCAGTATTTT
TRBJ2-7 | TRBV6-5 | - | - | CASSYSSGAYEQYF | TGTGCCAGCAGTTACTCTAGCGGCGCCTACGAGCAGTACTTC
TRBJ1-1 | TRBV4-3 | - | - | CASSPLGRGTEAFF | TGCGCCAGCAGCCCCCTAGGGCGGGGCACTGAAGCTTTCTTT
TRBJ2-7 | TRBV7-6 | TRBD1 | - | CASRQGTGTFYEQYF | TGTGCCAGCAGGCAAGGGACAGGAACGTTCTACGAGCAGTACTTC
TRBJ2-5 | TRBV27 | - | - | CASSLYNGETQYF | TGTGCCAGCAGTTTATATAATGGGGAGACCCAGTACTTC
TRBJ2-3 | TRBV27 | - | - | CASSSGWADTQYF | TGTGCCAGCAGTTCGGGCTGGGCAGATACGCAGTATTTT
TRBJ2-7 | TRBV27 | - | - | CASSSPYEQYF | TGTGCCAGCAGCTCACCCTACGAGCAGTACTTC
TRBJ2-1 | TRBV7-2 | - | - | CASSPGSYNEQFF | TGTGCCAGCAGCCCCGGGTCCTACAATGAGCAGTTCTTC
TRBJ2-7 | TRBV27 | - | - | CASSPSASSQSEQYF | TGTGCCAGCAGTCCCTCGGCTAGCTCCCAGTCTGAGCAGTACTTC
TRBJ1-4 | TRBV2 | - | - | CASRPPLEGPNEKLFF | TGTGCCAGCAGGCCCCCTTTAGAGGGACCTAATGAAAAACTGTTTTTT